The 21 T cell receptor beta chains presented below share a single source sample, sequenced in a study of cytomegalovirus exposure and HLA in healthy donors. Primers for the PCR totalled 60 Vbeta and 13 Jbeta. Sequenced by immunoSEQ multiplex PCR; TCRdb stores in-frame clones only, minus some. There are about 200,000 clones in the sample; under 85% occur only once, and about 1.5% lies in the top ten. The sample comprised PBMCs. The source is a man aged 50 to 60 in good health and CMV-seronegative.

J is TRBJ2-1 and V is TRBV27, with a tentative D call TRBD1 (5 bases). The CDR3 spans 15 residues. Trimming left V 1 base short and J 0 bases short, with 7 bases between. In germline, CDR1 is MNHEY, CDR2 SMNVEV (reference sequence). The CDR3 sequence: CASSLLGPSYNEQFF. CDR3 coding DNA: TGTGCCAGCAGTTTATTGGGGCCCTCCTACAATGAGCAGTTCTTC.

CDR3 bases: TGTGCCAGCAGCCCAACAGGGGTCAGCTCCTACAATGAGCAGTTCTTC. It is translated as CASSPTGVSSYNEQFF. The chain combines TRBV7-2 with TRBJ2-1; TRBD1 agrees at 7 bases. Trimming at V came to 5 bases and at J to 0 bases, leaving 7 bases not matched to a gene. Germline CDR1 and CDR2: SGHTA and FQGNSA. CDR3 size: 16 residues.

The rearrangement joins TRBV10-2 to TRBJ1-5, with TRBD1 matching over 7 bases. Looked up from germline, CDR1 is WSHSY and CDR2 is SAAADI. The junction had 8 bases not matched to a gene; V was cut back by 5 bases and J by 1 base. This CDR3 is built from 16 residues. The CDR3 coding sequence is TGCGCCAGCAGTACCGGGACAGTAGAGAGCAATCAGCCCCAGCATTTT. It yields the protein CASSTGTVESNQPQHF.

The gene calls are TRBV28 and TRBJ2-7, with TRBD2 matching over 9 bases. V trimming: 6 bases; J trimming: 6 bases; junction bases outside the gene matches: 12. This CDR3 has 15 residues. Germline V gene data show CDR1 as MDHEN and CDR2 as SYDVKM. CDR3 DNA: TGTGCCAGCAGCCCCCGGAGGCGGGAGGGCCGCGAGCAGTACTTC. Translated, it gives CASSPRRREGREQYF.

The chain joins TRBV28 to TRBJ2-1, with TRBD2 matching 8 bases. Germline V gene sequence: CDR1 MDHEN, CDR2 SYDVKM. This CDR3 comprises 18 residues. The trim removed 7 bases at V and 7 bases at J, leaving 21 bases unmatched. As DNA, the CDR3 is TGTGCCAGCAAAAACCCAGCGGGAGTCCCTATCGCCCGGAATGAGCAGTTCTTC. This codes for CASKNPAGVPIARNEQFF.

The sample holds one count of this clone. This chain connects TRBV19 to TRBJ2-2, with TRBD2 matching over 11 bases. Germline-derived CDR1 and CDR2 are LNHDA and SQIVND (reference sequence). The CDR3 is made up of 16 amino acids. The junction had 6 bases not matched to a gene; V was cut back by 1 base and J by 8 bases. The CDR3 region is CASSIGLAGGEGELFF. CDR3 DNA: TGTGCCAGTAGTATAGGGCTAGCGGGAGGAGAAGGGGAGCTGTTTTTT.

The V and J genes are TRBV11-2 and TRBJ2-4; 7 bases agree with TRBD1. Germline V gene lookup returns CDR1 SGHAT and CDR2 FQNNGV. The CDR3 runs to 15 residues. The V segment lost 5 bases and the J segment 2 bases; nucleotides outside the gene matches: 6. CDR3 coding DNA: TGTGCCAGCAGCCCCACAGGGGATCCCAAAAACATTCAGTACTTC. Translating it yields CASSPTGDPKNIQYF.

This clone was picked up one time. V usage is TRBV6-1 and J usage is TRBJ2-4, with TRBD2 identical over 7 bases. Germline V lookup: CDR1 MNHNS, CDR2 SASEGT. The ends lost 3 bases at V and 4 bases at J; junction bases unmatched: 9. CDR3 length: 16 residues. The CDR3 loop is CASSERAGTTKNIQYF. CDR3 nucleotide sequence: TGTGCCAGCAGTGAGAGAGCCGGGACTACAAAAAACATTCAGTACTTC.

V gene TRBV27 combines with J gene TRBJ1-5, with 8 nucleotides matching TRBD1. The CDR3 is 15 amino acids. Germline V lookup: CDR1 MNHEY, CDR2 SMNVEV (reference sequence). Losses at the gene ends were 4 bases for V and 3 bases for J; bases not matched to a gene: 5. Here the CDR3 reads CASSSWTGNNQPQHF. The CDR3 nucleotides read TGTGCCAGCAGTTCCTGGACAGGGAACAATCAGCCCCAGCATTTT.

Here the CDR3 reads CASSLGATTYNEQFF. The CDR3 nucleotides are TGTGCCAGCAGCTTAGGAGCAACCACCTACAATGAGCAGTTCTTC. The V call is TRBV7-8, the J call TRBJ2-1; D ambiguous. V was cut by 1 base and J by 2 bases, with 9 bases left in between. Germline loops: CDR1 SGHVS, CDR2 FQNEAQ. This CDR3 region has 15 residues.

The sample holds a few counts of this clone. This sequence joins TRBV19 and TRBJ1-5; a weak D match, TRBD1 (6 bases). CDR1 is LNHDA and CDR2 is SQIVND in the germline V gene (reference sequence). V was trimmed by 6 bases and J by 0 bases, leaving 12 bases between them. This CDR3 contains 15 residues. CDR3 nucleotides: TGTGCCAGTAGATGGGGGACACTTAGCAATCAGCCCCAGCATTTT. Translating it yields CASRWGTLSNQPQHF. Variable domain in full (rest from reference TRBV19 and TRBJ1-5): DGGITQSPKYLFRKEGQNVTLSCEQNLNHDAMYWYRQDPGQGLRLIYYSQIVNDFQKGDIAEGYSVSREKKESFPLTVTSAQKNPTAFYLCASRWGTLSNQPQHFGDGTRLSIL.

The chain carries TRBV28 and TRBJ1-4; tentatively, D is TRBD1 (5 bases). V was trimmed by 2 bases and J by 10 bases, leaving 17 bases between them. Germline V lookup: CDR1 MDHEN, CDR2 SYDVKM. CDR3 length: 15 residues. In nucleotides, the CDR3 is TGTGCCAGCAGTTTAAGTACGCAGGGTGTAGGAAAACTGTTTTTT. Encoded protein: CASSLSTQGVGKLFF. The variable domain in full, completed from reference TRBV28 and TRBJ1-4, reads DVKVTQSSRYLVKRTGEKVFLECVQDMDHENMFWYRQDPGLGLRLIYFSYDVKMKEKGDIPEGYSVSREKKERFSLILESASTNQTSMYLCASSLSTQGVGKLFFGSGTQLSVL.

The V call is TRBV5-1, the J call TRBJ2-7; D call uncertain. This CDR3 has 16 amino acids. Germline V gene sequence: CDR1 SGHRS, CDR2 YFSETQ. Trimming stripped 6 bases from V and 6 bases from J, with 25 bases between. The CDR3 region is CASTPMRYSELGEQYF. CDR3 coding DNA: TGCGCCAGCACCCCGATGAGGTATTCGGAGCTCGGCGAGCAGTACTTC. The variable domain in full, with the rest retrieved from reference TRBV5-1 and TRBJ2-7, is KAGVTQTPRYLIKTRGQQVTLSCSPISGHRSVSWYQQTPGQGLQFLFEYFSETQRNKGNFPGRFSGRQFSNSRSEMNVSTLELGDSALYLCASTPMRYSELGEQYFGPGTRLTVT.

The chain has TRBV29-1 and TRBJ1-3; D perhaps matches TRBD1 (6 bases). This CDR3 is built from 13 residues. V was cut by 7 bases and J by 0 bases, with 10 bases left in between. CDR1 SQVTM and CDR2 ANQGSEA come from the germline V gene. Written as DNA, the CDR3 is TGCAGCGCATCAGGGGCCTCTGGAAACACCATATATTTT. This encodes CSASGASGNTIYF.

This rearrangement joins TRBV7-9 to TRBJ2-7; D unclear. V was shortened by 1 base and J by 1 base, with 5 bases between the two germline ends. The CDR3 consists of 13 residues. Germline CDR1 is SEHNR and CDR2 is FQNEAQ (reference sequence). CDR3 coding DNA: TGTGCCAGCAGCTTAGGGCTTTCCTACGAGCAGTACTTC. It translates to CASSLGLSYEQYF. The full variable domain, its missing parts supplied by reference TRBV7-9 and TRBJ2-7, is DTGVSQNPRHKITKRGQNVTFRCDPISEHNRLYWYRQTLGQGPEFLTYFQNEAQLEKSRLLSDRFSAERPKGSFSTLEIQRTEQGDSAMYLCASSLGLSYEQYFGPGTRLTVT.

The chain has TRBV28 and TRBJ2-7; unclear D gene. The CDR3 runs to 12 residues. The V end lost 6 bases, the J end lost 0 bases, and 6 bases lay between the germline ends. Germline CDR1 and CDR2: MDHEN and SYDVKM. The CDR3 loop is CASRVSSYEQYF. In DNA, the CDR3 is TGTGCCAGCAGGGTCAGCTCCTACGAGCAGTACTTC. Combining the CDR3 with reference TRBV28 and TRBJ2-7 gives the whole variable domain DVKVTQSSRYLVKRTGEKVFLECVQDMDHENMFWYRQDPGLGLRLIYFSYDVKMKEKGDIPEGYSVSREKKERFSLILESASTNQTSMYLCASRVSSYEQYFGPGTRLTVT.

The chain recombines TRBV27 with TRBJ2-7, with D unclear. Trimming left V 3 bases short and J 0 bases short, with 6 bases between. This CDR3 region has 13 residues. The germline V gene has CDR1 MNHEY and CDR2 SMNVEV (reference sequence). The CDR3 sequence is CASSLAGSYEQYF. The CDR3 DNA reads TGTGCCAGCAGTTTGGCAGGCTCCTACGAGCAGTACTTC.

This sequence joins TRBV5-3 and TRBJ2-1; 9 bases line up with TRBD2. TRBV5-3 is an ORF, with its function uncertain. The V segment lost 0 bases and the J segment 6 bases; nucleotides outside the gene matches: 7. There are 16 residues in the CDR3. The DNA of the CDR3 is TGTGCCAGAAGCTTGGTTTTAGCGGGAGCTAGCAATGAGCAGTTCTTC. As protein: CARSLVLAGASNEQFF.

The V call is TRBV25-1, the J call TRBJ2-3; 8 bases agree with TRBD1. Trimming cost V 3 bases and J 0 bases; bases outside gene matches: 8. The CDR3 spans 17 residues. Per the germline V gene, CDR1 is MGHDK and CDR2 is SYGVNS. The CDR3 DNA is TGTGCCAGCAGTGATTCCCCGACAGGGGTTAGCACAGATACGCAGTATTTT. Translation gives CASSDSPTGVSTDTQYF.

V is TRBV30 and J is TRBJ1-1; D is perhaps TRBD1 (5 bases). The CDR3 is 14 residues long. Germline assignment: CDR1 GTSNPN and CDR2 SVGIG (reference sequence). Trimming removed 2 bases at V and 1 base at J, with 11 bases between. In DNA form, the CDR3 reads TGTGCCTGGAGTCGGGGGAGGCGGAACACTGAAGCTTTCTTT. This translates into CAWSRGRRNTEAFF.

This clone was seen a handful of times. CDR3 region: CASSRVPHDRDHYGYTF. DNA for the CDR3: TGCGCCAGCAGCCGAGTCCCTCACGACAGGGACCATTATGGCTACACCTTC. The chain recombines TRBV4-1 with TRBJ1-2, with TRBD1 matching over 7 bases. Germline CDR1 is MGHRA and CDR2 is YSYEKL. Unmatched junction bases numbered 16, after V lost 4 bases and J lost 5 bases. This CDR3 has 17 amino acids.